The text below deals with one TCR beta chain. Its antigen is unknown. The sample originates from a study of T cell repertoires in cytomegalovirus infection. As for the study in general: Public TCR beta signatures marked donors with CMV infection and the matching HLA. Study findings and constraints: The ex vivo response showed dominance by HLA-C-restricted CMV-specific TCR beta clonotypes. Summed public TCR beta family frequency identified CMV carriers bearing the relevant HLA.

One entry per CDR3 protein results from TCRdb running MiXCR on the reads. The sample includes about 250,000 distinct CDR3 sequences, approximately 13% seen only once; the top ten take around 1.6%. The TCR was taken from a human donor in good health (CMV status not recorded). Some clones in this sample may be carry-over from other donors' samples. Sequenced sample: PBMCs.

CDR3 residues: CSGQQGNQPQHF. DNA of the CDR3: TGCAGTGGACAACAGGGAAATCAGCCCCAGCATTTT. The chain recombines TRBV20-1 with TRBJ1-5; D is perhaps TRBD1 (6 bases). This CDR3 is built from 12 residues. Germline-derived CDR1 and CDR2 are DFQATT and SNEGSKA (reference sequence). V gave up 7 bases and J gave up 4 bases, with 11 bases separating them.